This T cell receptor (beta chain) was captured in a study of identical twins. MiXCR, applied by TCRdb to the 5' RACE reads, yields one record per CDR3 protein. The sample has around 370,000 distinct CDR3 sequences, roughly 9% seen once. In this sample, this clonotype turned up many times. This CDR3 region has 14 residues. Germline assignment: CDR1 SEHNR and CDR2 FQNEAQ (reference sequence). With 1 base removed from V and 3 bases from J, the gap between germline ends came to 8 bases. This receptor was taken from a woman between 50 and 59 years old in good health. The sequencing sample was made of naive T cells sorted from blood. The genes are TRBV7-9 and TRBJ2-3; possible D gene TRBD1, 5 bases. CDR3 DNA sequence: TGTGCCAGCAGCTTAGAGGGGAAAACAGATACGCAGTATTTT. Translating gives CASSLEGKTDTQYF.